Listed below are T cell receptor beta chains from one sample, sequenced in a study of T cells in Graves' hyperthyroidism and ophthalmopathy. TCRdb re-derived calls from the multiplex PCR reads in MiXCR, one entry per CDR3 protein. The profile shows about half a million distinct CDR3 sequences, roughly 22% of them singletons. Sequenced sample: blood. The receptor set was obtained from a woman in her seventies with Graves' ophthalmopathy. Each CDR3 is given with its conserved first and last residue. The D gene is left open where the match is weak. The listing skips clone size in some rows; elsewhere it reads once, few, many or a size class.

CDR3 DNA: TGTGCCAGCTCCGAGGGGACGGCCGCGTCCAATCAGCCCCAGCATTTT
CDR3 protein: CASSEGTAASNQPQHF
clone size: few
V gene: TRBV18
J gene: TRBJ1-5
D gene: -

CDR3 DNA: TGTGCCAGTAGTATTTTGCCAGCAGGGGTCCAAGAGACCCAGTACTTC
CDR3 protein: CASSILPAGVQETQYF
clone size: few
V gene: TRBV19
J gene: TRBJ2-5
D gene: -

CDR3 DNA: TGTGCCAGCAGTGAGGGTTTTTTCGGGAGACGGAACGAGCAGTACTTC
CDR3 protein: CASSEGFFGRRNEQYF
clone size: many
V gene: TRBV2
J gene: TRBJ2-7
D gene: -

CDR3 DNA: TGTGCCAGCAGCTACAGACTTCCCGGGACTAGCGGGAGGGCCGGGGGTGAGCAGTTCTTC
CDR3 protein: CASSYRLPGTSGRAGGEQFF
clone size: -
V gene: TRBV6-1
J gene: TRBJ2-1
D gene: TRBD2

CDR3 DNA: TGCAGTGCTTACTCCGGACTAGCGGTGGGCGTGGAGACCCAGTACTTC
CDR3 protein: CSAYSGLAVGVETQYF
clone size: -
V gene: TRBV20-1
J gene: TRBJ2-5
D gene: TRBD2

CDR3 DNA: TGCGCCAGCAGCTTGGGAAGTAACCTAGCCAAAAACATTCAGTACTTC
CDR3 protein: CASSLGSNLAKNIQYF
clone size: -
V gene: TRBV5-1
J gene: TRBJ2-4
D gene: -

CDR3 DNA: TGTGCCAGCAGCTTAGTGGCTAGCGGGAGCTCTGGGGCCAACGTCCTGACTTTC
CDR3 protein: CASSLVASGSSGANVLTF
clone size: -
V gene: TRBV11-2
J gene: TRBJ2-6
D gene: TRBD2

CDR3 DNA: TGTGCCAGCAGCTTCCTACTCAGCTCCTACGAGCGGTACTTC
CDR3 protein: CASSFLLSSYERYF
clone size: -
V gene: TRBV6-2/TRBV6-3
J gene: TRBJ2-7
D gene: -

CDR3 DNA: TGTGCCAGCAGCTTAGGGCCCATCAAGAACTCCTACGAGCAGTACTTC
CDR3 protein: CASSLGPIKNSYEQYF
clone size: many
V gene: TRBV11-2
J gene: TRBJ2-7
D gene: -

CDR3 DNA: TGTGCCAGCACCCTAAGAGGGCCGACCTACGAGCAGTACTTC
CDR3 protein: CASTLRGPTYEQYF
clone size: many
V gene: TRBV27
J gene: TRBJ2-7
D gene: -

CDR3 DNA: TGTGCCAGCAGCGTATGGGGTAGACAGGGGGTCCCCAATGAGCAGTTCTTC
CDR3 protein: CASSVWGRQGVPNEQFF
clone size: few
V gene: TRBV9
J gene: TRBJ2-1
D gene: TRBD1

CDR3 DNA: TGTGCCAGCAGTCCGGGACAGGGCACTTCAAGCAATCAGCCCCAGCATTTT
CDR3 protein: CASSPGQGTSSNQPQHF
clone size: few
V gene: TRBV12-3/TRBV12-4
J gene: TRBJ1-5
D gene: TRBD1

CDR3 DNA: TGCAGTGCTAGTGCTAGCGGGAGCCGGGCCGGGGAGCTGTTTTTT
CDR3 protein: CSASASGSRAGELFF
clone size: few
V gene: TRBV20-1
J gene: TRBJ2-2
D gene: TRBD2

CDR3 DNA: TGTGCCAGCAGTGGCGCCCCGGGGGCGACCCCCTACAATGAGCAGTTCTTC
CDR3 protein: CASSGAPGATPYNEQFF
clone size: -
V gene: TRBV6-1
J gene: TRBJ2-1
D gene: -

CDR3 DNA: TGTGCCAGCAGCTTAGATTGGGGACAGCAAGAGACCCAGTACTTC
CDR3 protein: CASSLDWGQQETQYF
clone size: many
V gene: TRBV7-2
J gene: TRBJ2-5
D gene: TRBD1

CDR3 DNA: TGTGCCATCAATCCGGGACAGGGCTGGGCGAACACTGAAGCTTTCTTT
CDR3 protein: CAINPGQGWANTEAFF
clone size: -
V gene: TRBV10-3
J gene: TRBJ1-1
D gene: TRBD1

CDR3 DNA: TGTGCCAGCATCCTGACAGGATCTTACGAGCAGTACTTC
CDR3 protein: CASILTGSYEQYF
clone size: -
V gene: TRBV7-8
J gene: TRBJ2-7
D gene: -

CDR3 DNA: TGTGCCAGCAGCTTAGAGGAGTATGGAAATTCACCCCTCCACTTT
CDR3 protein: CASSLEEYGNSPLHF
clone size: -
V gene: TRBV11-1
J gene: TRBJ1-6
D gene: -

CDR3 DNA: TGTGCCAGCAGCCAAACAGGGACTAGCGGGGAGACCCGGTACTTC
CDR3 protein: CASSQTGTSGETRYF
clone size: -
V gene: TRBV3-1
J gene: TRBJ2-5
D gene: TRBD2

CDR3 DNA: TGTGCCAGCAGCTCTGGTGGGGGCGATCGCACTGAAGCTTTCTTT
CDR3 protein: CASSSGGGDRTEAFF
clone size: few
V gene: TRBV28
J gene: TRBJ1-1
D gene: -

CDR3 DNA: TGTGCCAGCGTAGGGCGCGGACAGACCCAGTACTTC
CDR3 protein: CASVGRGQTQYF
clone size: few
V gene: TRBV6-1
J gene: TRBJ2-5
D gene: -

CDR3 DNA: TGCGCCAGCAGCCAAGCGGACCTCTATGGCTACACCTTC
CDR3 protein: CASSQADLYGYTF
clone size: few
V gene: TRBV7-8
J gene: TRBJ1-2
D gene: -

CDR3 DNA: TGTGCCAGCAGCTTAATCCCAACCTACAATGAGCAGTTCTTC
CDR3 protein: CASSLIPTYNEQFF
clone size: few
V gene: TRBV7-9
J gene: TRBJ2-1
D gene: -

CDR3 DNA: TGTGCCAGCAGATATCTTGGCGGGGAGCTGGTTTTT
CDR3 protein: CASRYLGGELVF
clone size: few
V gene: TRBV6-2/TRBV6-3
J gene: TRBJ2-2
D gene: -

CDR3 DNA: TGTGCCAGCAGTTACGCCGGGGGGCAGTTCTTC
CDR3 protein: CASSYAGGQFF
clone size: few
V gene: TRBV6-9
J gene: TRBJ2-1
D gene: -

CDR3 DNA: TGTGCCAGCAGCCCTAGCTCGGTCCCCCCTGGGGCTTTCTTT
CDR3 protein: CASSPSSVPPGAFF
clone size: -
V gene: TRBV7-2
J gene: TRBJ1-1
D gene: -

CDR3 DNA: TGTGCCAGCAGCTTAGCGGCAGGAGGTCCGGGAGGAAACACCATATATTTT
CDR3 protein: CASSLAAGGPGGNTIYF
clone size: -
V gene: TRBV13
J gene: TRBJ1-3
D gene: -

CDR3 DNA: TGTGCCAGTAGTATACGGAGGGGGCTTAGCACCGGGGAGCTGTTTTTT
CDR3 protein: CASSIRRGLSTGELFF
clone size: few
V gene: TRBV19
J gene: TRBJ2-2
D gene: -

CDR3 DNA: TGTGCCAGCAGTTTATCAGGGGGCTCCTACGAGCAGTACTTC
CDR3 protein: CASSLSGGSYEQYF
clone size: many
V gene: TRBV5-1
J gene: TRBJ2-7
D gene: TRBD1

CDR3 DNA: TGTGCCAGCAGCTTAGCGAGGAGCGAGCAGTACTTC
CDR3 protein: CASSLARSEQYF
clone size: many
V gene: TRBV7-8
J gene: TRBJ2-7
D gene: -

CDR3 DNA: TGTGCCAGCAGTTACTCGCTAGCGGGAGCAAGTGAGCAGTACTTC
CDR3 protein: CASSYSLAGASEQYF
clone size: -
V gene: TRBV6-5
J gene: TRBJ2-7
D gene: TRBD2

CDR3 DNA: TGTGCCAGCAGCCTTGGACAGGGGAGGAATGAGCAGTTCTTC
CDR3 protein: CASSLGQGRNEQFF
clone size: many
V gene: TRBV7-9
J gene: TRBJ2-1
D gene: TRBD1

CDR3 DNA: TGTGCCAGCAGTAGAGGGACAGCCATTAAGAACACTGAAGCTTTCTTT
CDR3 protein: CASSRGTAIKNTEAFF
clone size: few
V gene: TRBV6-1
J gene: TRBJ1-1
D gene: TRBD1

CDR3 DNA: TGTGCCAGCGGATTAGCGGGAGGCAACTCCTACGAGCAGTACTTC
CDR3 protein: CASGLAGGNSYEQYF
clone size: -
V gene: TRBV5-4
J gene: TRBJ2-7
D gene: TRBD2

CDR3 DNA: TGTGCCAGCAGCTTAGCTATGGGACAGGGGGGGGCCGAGCAGTACTTC
CDR3 protein: CASSLAMGQGGAEQYF
clone size: -
V gene: TRBV7-2
J gene: TRBJ2-7
D gene: TRBD1

CDR3 DNA: TGTGCCAGCAGTTACGGGGACACCAATCAGCCCCAGCATTTT
CDR3 protein: CASSYGDTNQPQHF
clone size: -
V gene: TRBV6-5
J gene: TRBJ1-5
D gene: -

CDR3 DNA: TGTGCCAGCAGCTTATTCATAGCGGGCGAGCAGTACTTC
CDR3 protein: CASSLFIAGEQYF
clone size: -
V gene: TRBV13
J gene: TRBJ2-7
D gene: TRBD2